One sample yielded the 10 T cell receptor beta chains listed below, sequenced in a study of CD8+ T cells in alopecia areata. After isolation, RNA underwent reverse transcription to generate cDNA as the sequencing template. Generated by immunoSEQ multiplex PCR, the TCRdb table keeps only in-frame clones and is missing some. The sample gives a few hundred thousand clones, under 75% of which show up once; roughly 1.4% is in the top ten. Treatment given: oral pan-JAK inhibitor, 5-10 mg twice daily. The sequenced sample was CD4+ T cells sorted from blood, obtained at week 4, from a patient treated with tofacitinib. Receptors originate from a human donor with alopecia areata.

This clone was counted between two and nine times. This chain's CDR3 is CSVDIAGLGYEQYF. The CDR3 nucleotides are TGCAGCGTTGATATTGCGGGGTTGGGCTACGAGCAGTACTTC. The V and J genes are TRBV29-1 and TRBJ2-7; weak D call: TRBD2 (6 bases). V lost 3 bases, J lost 3 bases, and 15 bases lay in between. The CDR3 has 14 amino acids. CDR1 SQVTM and CDR2 ANQGSEA come from the germline V gene.

The table lists this clone with a few counts. The chain couples TRBV7-9 to TRBJ2-1; D ambiguous. CDR3 length: 16 amino acids. Germline lookup yields CDR1 SEHNR and CDR2 FQNEAQ (reference sequence). V was shortened by 0 bases and J by 5 bases, with 14 bases between the two germline ends. The CDR3 nucleotides are TGTGCCAGCAGCTTAGCGGGTGGGGTGATAGACAATGAGCAGTTCTTC. As protein: CASSLAGGVIDNEQFF.

This clone was seen only a few times. The rearrangement joins TRBV6-5 to TRBJ1-2; D might be TRBD1 (5 bases). The CDR3 has 13 residues. Germline V gene lookup returns CDR1 MNHEY and CDR2 SVGAGI. The V and J ends lost 6 bases and 4 bases respectively, with 12 bases between them. CDR3 bases: TGTGCCAGCAGCAATACAGGATTCTATGGCTACACCTTC. Translating it yields CASSNTGFYGYTF.

The J gene is TRBJ2-3, the V gene TRBV5-1, with D maybe TRBD2 (6 bases). In germline, CDR1 is SGHRS, CDR2 YFSETQ. This CDR3 has 14 amino acids. The V end lost 4 bases, the J end lost 3 bases, and 12 bases lay between the germline ends. DNA of the CDR3: TGCGCCAGCAGCCCCCGGGGGAATACAGATACGCAGTATTTT. Its translation is CASSPRGNTDTQYF.

This clone has a handful of counts. At the DNA level, this CDR3 is encoded by other sequences in the same sample as well. This chain joins TRBV4-3 and TRBJ2-7, with 11 positions matching TRBD2. Germline V lookup: CDR1 LGHNA, CDR2 YSLEER. J gave up 3 bases and V 4 bases, and 5 bases lay outside the gene matches. The CDR3 totals 15 residues. CDR3 region: CASSPTSGGGYEQYF. The DNA of the CDR3 is TGCGCCAGCAGCCCAACTAGCGGGGGTGGCTACGAGCAGTACTTC.

The chain has TRBV2 and TRBJ1-2, with TRBD1 matching 9 bases. CDR3 size: 13 residues. Germline CDR1 and CDR2: SNHLY and FYNNEI. The junction had 2 bases not matched to a gene; V was cut back by 4 bases and J by 5 bases. The CDR3 reads CASSGGQGYGYTF. The CDR3, as DNA: TGTGCCAGCAGTGGCGGACAGGGGTATGGCTACACCTTC.

V gene TRBV5-1 combines with J gene TRBJ2-1; no firm D call. Germline CDR1 SGHRS, CDR2 YFSETQ. The CDR3 has 16 amino acids. Trimming cost V 5 bases and J 6 bases, with 21 bases left between them. The CDR3 loop reads CASRLGSNNRANEQFF. The CDR3 DNA reads as TGCGCCAGCAGGCTGGGGTCTAACAACAGAGCCAATGAGCAGTTCTTC.

CDR3 sequence reads: CATSRVGGYEQYF. The CDR3 DNA is TGTGCCACCAGCAGAGTTGGGGGCTACGAGCAGTACTTC. This rearrangement joins TRBV15 to TRBJ2-7; the D gene could be TRBD1 or TRBD2 (5 bases each). V was trimmed by 1 base and J by 3 bases, leaving 7 bases between them. The germline CDR1 and CDR2 sequences are LNHNV and YYDKDF (reference sequence). The CDR3 has 13 amino acids.

The gene calls are TRBV25-1 and TRBJ1-2, with 8 bases identical to TRBD1. With 2 bases clipped from V and 2 bases from J, the junction kept 4 bases outside the gene matches. CDR3 length equals 15 residues. Germline loops: CDR1 MGHDK, CDR2 SYGVNS. The CDR3 loop reads CASSERQGRNYGYTF. CDR3 coding DNA: TGTGCCAGCAGTGAACGACAGGGGAGGAACTATGGCTACACCTTC.

J is TRBJ2-7 and V is TRBV15; TRBD2 matches at 10 bases. The germline V gene has CDR1 LNHNV and CDR2 YYDKDF (reference sequence). V shed 1 base, J shed 6 bases, and the junction held 6 bases outside the gene matches. This CDR3 is built from 15 residues. CDR3 coding DNA: TGTGCCACCAGCAGAGTCGCCGGGACTAGCGCCGAGCAGTACTTC. As protein: CATSRVAGTSAEQYF.